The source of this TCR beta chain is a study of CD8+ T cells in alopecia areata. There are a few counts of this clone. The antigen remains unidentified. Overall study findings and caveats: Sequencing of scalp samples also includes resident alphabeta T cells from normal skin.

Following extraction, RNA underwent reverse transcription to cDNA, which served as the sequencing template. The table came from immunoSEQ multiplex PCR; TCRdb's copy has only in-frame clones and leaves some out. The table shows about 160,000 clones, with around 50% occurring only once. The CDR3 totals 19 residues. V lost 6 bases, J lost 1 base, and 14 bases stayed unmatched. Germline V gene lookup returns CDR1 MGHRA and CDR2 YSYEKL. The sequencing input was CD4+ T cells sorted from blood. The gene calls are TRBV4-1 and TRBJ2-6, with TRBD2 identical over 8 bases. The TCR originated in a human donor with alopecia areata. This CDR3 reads CASRPGGGLVSSGANVLTF. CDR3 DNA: TGCGCCAGCAGGCCCGGAGGGGGACTAGTTAGTTCTGGGGCCAACGTCCTGACTTTC.